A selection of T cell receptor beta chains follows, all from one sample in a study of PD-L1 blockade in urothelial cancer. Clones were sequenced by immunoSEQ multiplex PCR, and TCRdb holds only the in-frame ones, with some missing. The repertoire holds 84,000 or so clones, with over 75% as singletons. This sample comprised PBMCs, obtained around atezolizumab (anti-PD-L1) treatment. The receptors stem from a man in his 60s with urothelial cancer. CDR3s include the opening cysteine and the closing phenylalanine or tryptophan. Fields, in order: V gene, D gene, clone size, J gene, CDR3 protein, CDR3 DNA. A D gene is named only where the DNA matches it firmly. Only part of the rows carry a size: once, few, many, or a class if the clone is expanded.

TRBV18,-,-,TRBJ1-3,CASSPTETGNTIYF,TGTGCCAGCTCACCGACGGAGACTGGAAACACCATATATTTT
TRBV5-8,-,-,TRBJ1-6,CASSLGGTPLHF,TGTGCCAGCAGCTTGGGAGGGACACCCCTCCACTTT
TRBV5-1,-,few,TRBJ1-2,CASSLGPPANYGYTF,TGCGCCAGCAGCTTGGGGCCTCCAGCTAACTATGGCTACACCTTC
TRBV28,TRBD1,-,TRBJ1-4,CASIRGGWGEKLFF,TGTGCCAGCATCCGAGGGGGCTGGGGAGAAAAACTGTTTTTT
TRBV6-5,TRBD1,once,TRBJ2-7,CASSLQGARGEQYF,TGTGCCAGCAGTTTACAGGGGGCGCGGGGGGAGCAGTACTTC
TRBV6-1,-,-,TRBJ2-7,CASSEFSTGFEQYF,TGTGCCAGCAGTGAATTTTCCACGGGGTTCGAGCAGTACTTC
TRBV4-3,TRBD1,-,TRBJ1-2,CASSQGQGLGLGGYTF,TGCGCCAGCAGCCAGGGACAGGGCCTCGGCCTCGGGGGCTACACCTTC
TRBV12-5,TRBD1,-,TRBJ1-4,CASGNSGTGNEKLFF,TGTGCTAGTGGTAACTCCGGGACAGGTAATGAAAAACTGTTTTTT
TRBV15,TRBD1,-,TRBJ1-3,CAPSGLLQGHSGNTIYF,TGTGCTCCCTCCGGCCTTTTACAGGGGCATTCTGGAAACACCATATATTTT
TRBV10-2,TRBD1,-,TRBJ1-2,CASSEFFVGTGGNGYTF,TGCGCCAGCAGTGAGTTCTTTGTGGGGACAGGGGGCAATGGCTACACCTTC
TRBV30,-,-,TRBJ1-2,CAWSVRPAGGGYRGYTF,TGTGCCTGGAGTGTACGCCCCGCCGGCGGCGGATATCGGGGCTACACCTTC
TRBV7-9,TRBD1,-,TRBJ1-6,CASSWDSYNSPLHF,TGTGCCAGCAGCTGGGACAGCTATAATTCACCCCTCCACTTT
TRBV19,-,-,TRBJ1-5,CASRGVLGNQPQHF,TGTGCCAGTCGCGGCGTATTAGGCAATCAGCCCCAGCATTTT
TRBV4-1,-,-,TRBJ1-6,CASSQGTGVNNSPLHF,TGCGCCAGCAGCCAAGGTACGGGGGTGAACAATTCACCCCTCCACTTT
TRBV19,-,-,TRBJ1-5,CASAKRDNQPQHF,TGTGCCAGTGCAAAGAGGGACAATCAGCCCCAGCATTTT
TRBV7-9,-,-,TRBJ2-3,CASSLPNRRTLTDTQYF,TGTGCCAGCAGCTTACCAAATAGGCGGACACTCACAGATACGCAGTATTTT
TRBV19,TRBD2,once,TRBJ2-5,CASIERGGGKTQYF,TGTGCCAGTATTGAGCGGGGGGGCGGGAAGACCCAGTACTTC
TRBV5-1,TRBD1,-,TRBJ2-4,CASSLGTGGRNIQYF,TGCGCCAGCAGCTTGGGGACAGGGGGCCGAAACATTCAGTACTTC
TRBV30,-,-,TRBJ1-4,CALDRSATNEKLFF,TGTGCCTTGGACAGAAGTGCAACTAATGAAAAACTGTTTTTT
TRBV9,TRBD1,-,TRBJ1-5,CASSVGGTVDQPQHF,TGTGCCAGCAGCGTAGGGGGGACAGTAGATCAGCCCCAGCATTTT
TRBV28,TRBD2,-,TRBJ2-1,CASSPTSGTLYNEQFF,TGTGCCAGCAGCCCGACTAGCGGGACACTCTACAATGAGCAGTTCTTC
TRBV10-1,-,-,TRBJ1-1,CASSESGTRSAFF,TGCGCCAGCAGTGAGTCGGGGACAAGGTCGGCTTTCTTT
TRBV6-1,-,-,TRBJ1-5,CASSEVGVNQPQHF,TGTGCCAGCAGTGAGGTAGGGGTCAATCAGCCCCAGCATTTT
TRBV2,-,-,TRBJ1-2,CASSEALSGTYGYTF,TGTGCCAGCAGTGAAGCGCTTAGCGGAACGTATGGCTACACCTTC
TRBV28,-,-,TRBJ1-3,CASSSYSGNTIYF,TGTGCCAGCAGCTCCTACTCTGGAAACACCATATATTTT
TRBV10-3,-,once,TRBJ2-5,CAISESRRVGGLQETQYF,TGTGCCATCAGTGAGTCGCGTAGAGTGGGTGGGCTCCAAGAGACCCAGTACTTC
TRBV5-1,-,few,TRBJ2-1,CASSLAGIHNEQFF,TGCGCCAGCAGCTTGGCAGGGATCCACAATGAGCAGTTCTTC
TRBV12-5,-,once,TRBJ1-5,CASGLVQGVGNQPQHF,TGTGCTAGTGGTTTGGTACAGGGTGTGGGCAATCAGCCCCAGCATTTT
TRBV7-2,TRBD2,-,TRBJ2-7,CASSWAAGGSSYEQYF,TGTGCCAGCAGCTGGGCCGCGGGAGGAAGCTCCTACGAGCAGTACTTC
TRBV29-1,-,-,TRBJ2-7,CSVEGDSAYEQYF,TGCAGCGTTGAGGGTGACAGCGCCTACGAGCAGTACTTC
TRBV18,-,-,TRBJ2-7,CASSDTRGLYEQYF,TGTGCCAGCTCCGATACCCGGGGACTTTACGAGCAGTACTTC
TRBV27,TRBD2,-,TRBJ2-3,CASSGTSGGVRTQYF,TGTGCCAGCAGCGGGACTAGCGGGGGGGTACGCACGCAGTATTTT
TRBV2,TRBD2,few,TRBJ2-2,CASSETSGNTGELFF,TGTGCCAGCAGTGAGACTAGCGGGAACACCGGGGAGCTGTTTTTT
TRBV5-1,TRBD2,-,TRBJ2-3,CASTGLGTDTQYF,TGCGCCAGCACCGGACTAGGGACAGATACGCAGTATTTT
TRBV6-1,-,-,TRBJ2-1,CASSNSAEQFF,TGTGCCAGCAGTAACTCCGCCGAGCAGTTCTTC
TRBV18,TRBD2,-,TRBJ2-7,CASSSSGVTPLEQYF,TGTGCCAGCTCATCTAGCGGGGTAACCCCACTCGAGCAGTACTTC
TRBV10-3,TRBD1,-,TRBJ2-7,CAITPGQGASEQYF,TGTGCCATCACTCCGGGACAGGGGGCGAGCGAGCAGTACTTC
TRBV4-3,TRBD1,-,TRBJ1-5,CASSQDFGTGDFQPQHF,TGCGCCAGCAGCCAAGATTTCGGGACAGGGGATTTTCAGCCCCAGCATTTT
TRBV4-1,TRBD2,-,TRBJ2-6,CASSQDRGGTGANVLTF,TGCGCCAGCAGCCAAGATCGGGGGGGCACTGGGGCCAACGTCCTGACTTTC
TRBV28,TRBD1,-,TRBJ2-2,CASSLLGQGRTGELFF,TGTGCCAGCAGTTTATTGGGACAGGGGCGTACCGGGGAGCTGTTTTTT
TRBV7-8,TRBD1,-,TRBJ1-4,CASSRTGTNEKLFF,TGTGCCAGCAGCCGGACAGGGACTAATGAAAAACTGTTTTTT
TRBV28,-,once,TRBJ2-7,CASSLFRRSPSYEQYF,TGTGCCAGCAGTTTATTTCGAAGAAGCCCCTCCTACGAGCAGTACTTC
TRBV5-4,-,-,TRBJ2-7,CASSLDGSGEQYF,TGTGCCAGCAGCCTGGACGGCTCGGGGGAGCAGTACTTC
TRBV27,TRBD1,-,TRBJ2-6,CASSPRTGVGANVLTF,TGTGCCAGCAGTCCTCGGACAGGGGTTGGGGCCAACGTCCTGACTTTC
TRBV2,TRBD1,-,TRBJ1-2,CASRTPGQGRGYTF,TGTGCCAGCAGAACCCCGGGACAGGGTAGGGGCTACACCTTC
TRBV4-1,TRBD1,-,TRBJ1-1,CASTSIGTGDTTLKAFF,TGCGCCAGCACGTCGATTGGGACAGGCGATACTACACTGAAAGCTTTCTTT
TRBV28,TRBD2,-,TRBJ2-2,CASKTSARQTRELFF,TGTGCCAGCAAGACTAGCGCCCGTCAAACCCGGGAGCTGTTTTTT
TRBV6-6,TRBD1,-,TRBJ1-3,CASSSRDRASGNTIYF,TGTGCCAGCAGTTCCCGGGACAGGGCGTCCGGGAACACCATATATTTT
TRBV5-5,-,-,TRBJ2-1,CASSSTGSWESSYNEQFF,TGTGCCAGCAGCTCCACAGGGTCCTGGGAAAGCTCCTACAATGAGCAGTTCTTC
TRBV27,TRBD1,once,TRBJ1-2,CASSPLGQLNYGYTF,TGTGCCAGCAGTCCCCTGGGACAGCTAAACTATGGCTACACCTTC
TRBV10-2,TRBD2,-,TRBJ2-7,CASSASGMGEQYF,TGCGCCAGCAGTGCTAGCGGGATGGGCGAGCAGTACTTC
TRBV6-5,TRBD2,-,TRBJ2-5,CATSTTSGLETQYF,TGTGCCACCTCAACGACTAGCGGGTTGGAGACCCAGTACTTC
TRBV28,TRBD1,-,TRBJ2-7,CASSLPGTGDYEQYF,TGTGCCAGCAGTTTACCCGGGACAGGGGACTACGAGCAGTACTTC
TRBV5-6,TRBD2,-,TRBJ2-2,CASSSRGAWGLGDTGELFF,TGTGCCAGCAGCTCCCGGGGGGCTTGGGGACTAGGGGACACCGGGGAGCTGTTTTTT
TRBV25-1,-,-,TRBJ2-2,CASSDQQGLRDRELFF,TGTGCCAGCAGCGACCAGCAGGGACTAAGGGACAGGGAGCTGTTTTTT